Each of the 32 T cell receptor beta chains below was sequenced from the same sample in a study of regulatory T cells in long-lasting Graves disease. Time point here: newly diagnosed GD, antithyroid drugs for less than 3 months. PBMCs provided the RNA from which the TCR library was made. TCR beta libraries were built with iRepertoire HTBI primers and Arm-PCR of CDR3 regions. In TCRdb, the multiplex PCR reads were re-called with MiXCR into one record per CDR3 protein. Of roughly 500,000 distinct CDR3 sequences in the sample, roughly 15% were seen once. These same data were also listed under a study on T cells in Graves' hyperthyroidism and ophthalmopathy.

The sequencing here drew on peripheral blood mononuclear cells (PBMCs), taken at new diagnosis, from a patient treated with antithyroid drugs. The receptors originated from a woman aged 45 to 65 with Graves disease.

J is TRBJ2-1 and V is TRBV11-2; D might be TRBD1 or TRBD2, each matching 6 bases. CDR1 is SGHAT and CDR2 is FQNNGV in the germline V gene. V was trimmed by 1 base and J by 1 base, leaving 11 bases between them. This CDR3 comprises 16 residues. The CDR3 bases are TGTGCCAGCAGCTTAGGGAGGGGGAGATCCTACAATGAGCAGTTCTTC. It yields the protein CASSLGRGRSYNEQFF. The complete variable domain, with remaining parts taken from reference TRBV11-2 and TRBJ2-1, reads EAGVAQSPRYKIIEKRQSVAFWCNPISGHATLYWYQQILGQGPKLLIQFQNNGVVDDSQLPKDRFSAERLKGVDSTLKIQPAKLEDSAVYLCASSLGRGRSYNEQFFGPGTRLTVL.

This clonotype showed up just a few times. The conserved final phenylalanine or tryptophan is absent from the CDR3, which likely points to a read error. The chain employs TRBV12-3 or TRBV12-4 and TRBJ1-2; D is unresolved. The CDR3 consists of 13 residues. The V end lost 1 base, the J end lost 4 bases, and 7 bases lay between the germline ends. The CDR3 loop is CASSLVPIYGYTL. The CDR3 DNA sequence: TGTGCCAGCAGTTTAGTGCCGATCTATGGCTACACCCTC.

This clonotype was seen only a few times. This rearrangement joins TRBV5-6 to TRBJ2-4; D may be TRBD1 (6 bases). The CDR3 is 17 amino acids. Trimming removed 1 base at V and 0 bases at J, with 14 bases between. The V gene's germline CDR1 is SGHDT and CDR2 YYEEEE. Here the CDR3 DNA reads TGTGCCAGCAGCTTGATTGCAGGGGATCTAGCCAAAAACATTCAGTACTTC. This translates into CASSLIAGDLAKNIQYF.

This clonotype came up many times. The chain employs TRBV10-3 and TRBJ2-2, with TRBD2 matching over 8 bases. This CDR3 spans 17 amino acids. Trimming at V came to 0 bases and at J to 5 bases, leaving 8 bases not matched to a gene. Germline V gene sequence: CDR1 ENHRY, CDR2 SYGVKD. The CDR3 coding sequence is TGTGCCATCAGTGAGTCGAACGGGAGGGCCGGTACCGGGGAGCTGTTTTTT. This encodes CAISESNGRAGTGELFF.

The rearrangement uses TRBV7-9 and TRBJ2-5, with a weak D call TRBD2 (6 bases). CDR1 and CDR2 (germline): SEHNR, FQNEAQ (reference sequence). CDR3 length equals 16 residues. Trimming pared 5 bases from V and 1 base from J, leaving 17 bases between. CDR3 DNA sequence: TGTGCCAGCAGCCCAAGGGCTAGCGCCCTCCAAGAGACCCAGTACTTC. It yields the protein CASSPRASALQETQYF.

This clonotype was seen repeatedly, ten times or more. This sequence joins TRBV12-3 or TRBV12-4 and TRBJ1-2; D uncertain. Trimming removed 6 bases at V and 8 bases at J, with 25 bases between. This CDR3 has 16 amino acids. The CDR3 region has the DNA TGTGCCAGCAGCCTTTTGATATTGATGGGTTCACGCGGCTACACCTTC. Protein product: CASSLLILMGSRGYTF.

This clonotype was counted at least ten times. CDR3 residues: CAWSYLAGSYNEQFF. The CDR3 nucleotides are TGTGCCTGGAGTTATCTAGCGGGATCCTACAATGAGCAGTTCTTC. The chain is built from TRBV30 and TRBJ2-1, with TRBD2 matching 9 bases. The CDR3 runs to 15 residues. Germline values: CDR1 GTSNPN, CDR2 SVGIG (reference sequence). J was trimmed by 1 base and V by 2 bases; bases with no gene match: 3. Drawing the rest from reference TRBV30 and TRBJ2-1, the complete variable domain is SQTIHQWPATLVQPVGSPLSLECTVEGTSNPNLYWYRQAAGRGLQLLFYSVGIGQISSEVPQNLSASRPQDRQFILSSKKLLLSDSGFYLCAWSYLAGSYNEQFFGPGTRLTVL.

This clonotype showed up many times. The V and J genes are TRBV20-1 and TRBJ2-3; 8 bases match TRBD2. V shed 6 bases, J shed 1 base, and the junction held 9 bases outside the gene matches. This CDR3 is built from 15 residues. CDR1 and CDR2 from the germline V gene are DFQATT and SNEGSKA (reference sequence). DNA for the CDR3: TGCAGTGCCCACAGTCCAGCGGGAGGCACAGATACGCAGTATTTT. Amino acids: CSAHSPAGGTDTQYF.

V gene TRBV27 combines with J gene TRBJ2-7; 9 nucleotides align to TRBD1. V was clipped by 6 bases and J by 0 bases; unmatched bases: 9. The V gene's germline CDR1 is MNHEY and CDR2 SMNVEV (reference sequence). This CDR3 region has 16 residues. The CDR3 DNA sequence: TGTGCCAGCAGATATGCCGGGACAGGGATCTCCTACGAGCAGTACTTC. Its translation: CASRYAGTGISYEQYF.

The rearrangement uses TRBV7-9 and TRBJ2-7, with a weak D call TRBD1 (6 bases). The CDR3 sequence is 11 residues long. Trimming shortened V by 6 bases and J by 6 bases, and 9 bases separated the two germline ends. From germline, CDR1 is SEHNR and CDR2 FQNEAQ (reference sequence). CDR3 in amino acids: CASRGRGEQYF. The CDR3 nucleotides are TGTGCCAGCAGGGGCAGGGGCGAGCAGTACTTC.

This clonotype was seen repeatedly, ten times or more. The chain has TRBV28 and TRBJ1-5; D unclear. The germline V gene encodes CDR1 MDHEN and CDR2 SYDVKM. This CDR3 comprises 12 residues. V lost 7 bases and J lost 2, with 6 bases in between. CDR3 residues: CASTYGNQPQHF. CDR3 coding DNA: TGTGCCAGCACCTACGGCAATCAGCCCCAGCATTTT.

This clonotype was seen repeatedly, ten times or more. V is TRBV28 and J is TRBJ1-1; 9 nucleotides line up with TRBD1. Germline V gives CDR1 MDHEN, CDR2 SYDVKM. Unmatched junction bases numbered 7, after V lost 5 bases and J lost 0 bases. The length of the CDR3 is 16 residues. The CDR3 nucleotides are TGTGCCAGCAGTCCTAGGACAGGGGATTTGAACACTGAAGCTTTCTTT. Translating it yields CASSPRTGDLNTEAFF.

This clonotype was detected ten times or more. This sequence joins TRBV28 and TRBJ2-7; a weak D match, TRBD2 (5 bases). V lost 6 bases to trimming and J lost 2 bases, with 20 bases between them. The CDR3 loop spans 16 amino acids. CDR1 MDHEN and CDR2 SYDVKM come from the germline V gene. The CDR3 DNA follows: TGTGCCAGCAGCCACGGGATGAGGATCAAAACCTACGAGCAGTACTTC. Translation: CASSHGMRIKTYEQYF. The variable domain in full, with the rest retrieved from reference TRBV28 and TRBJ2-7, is DVKVTQSSRYLVKRTGEKVFLECVQDMDHENMFWYRQDPGLGLRLIYFSYDVKMKEKGDIPEGYSVSREKKERFSLILESASTNQTSMYLCASSHGMRIKTYEQYFGPGTRLTVT.

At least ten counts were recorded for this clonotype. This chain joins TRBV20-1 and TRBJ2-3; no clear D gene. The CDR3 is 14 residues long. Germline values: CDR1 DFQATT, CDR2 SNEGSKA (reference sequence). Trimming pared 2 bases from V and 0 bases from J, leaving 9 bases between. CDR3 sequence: CSARPLTSTDTQYF. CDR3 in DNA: TGCAGTGCTAGACCACTAACAAGCACAGATACGCAGTATTTT.

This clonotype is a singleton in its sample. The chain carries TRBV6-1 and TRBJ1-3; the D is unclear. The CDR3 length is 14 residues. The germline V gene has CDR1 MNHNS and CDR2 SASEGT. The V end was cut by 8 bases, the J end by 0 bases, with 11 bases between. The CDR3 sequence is CASCQEVSGNTIYF. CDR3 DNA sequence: TGTGCCAGCTGCCAAGAGGTCTCTGGAAACACCATATATTTT.

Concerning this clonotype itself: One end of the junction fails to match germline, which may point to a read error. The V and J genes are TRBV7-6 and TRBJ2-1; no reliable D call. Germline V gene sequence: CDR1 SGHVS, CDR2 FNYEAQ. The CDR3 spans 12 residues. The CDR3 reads CASSFPYNDQFF. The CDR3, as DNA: TGTGCCAGCAGCTTCCCCTACAATGATCAGTTCTTC. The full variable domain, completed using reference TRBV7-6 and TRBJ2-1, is GAGVSQSPRYKVTKRGQDVALRCDPISGHVSLYWYRQALGQGPEFLTYFNYEAQQDKSGLPNDRFSAERPEGSISTLTIQRTEQRDSAMYRCASSFPYNDQFFGPGTRLTVL.

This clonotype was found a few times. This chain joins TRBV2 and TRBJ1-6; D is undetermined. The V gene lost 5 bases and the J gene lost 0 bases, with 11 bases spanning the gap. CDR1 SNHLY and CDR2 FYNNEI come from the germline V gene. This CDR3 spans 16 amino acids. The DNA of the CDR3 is TGTGCCAGCAGTTACACAGCGAGCTCCTATAATTCACCCCTCCACTTT. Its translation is CASSYTASSYNSPLHF.

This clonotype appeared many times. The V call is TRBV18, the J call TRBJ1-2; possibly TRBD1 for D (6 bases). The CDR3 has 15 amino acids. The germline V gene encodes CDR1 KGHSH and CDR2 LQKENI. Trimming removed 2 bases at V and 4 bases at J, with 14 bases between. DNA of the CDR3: TGTGCCAGCTCACCAGAACAGGGAGGCGGCTATGGCTACACCTTC. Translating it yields CASSPEQGGGYGYTF.

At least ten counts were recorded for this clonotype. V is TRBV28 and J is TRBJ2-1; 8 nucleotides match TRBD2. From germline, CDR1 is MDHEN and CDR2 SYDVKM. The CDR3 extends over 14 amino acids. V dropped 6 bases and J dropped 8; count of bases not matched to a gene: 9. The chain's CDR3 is CASRTSGSLYEQFF. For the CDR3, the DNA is TGTGCCAGCAGGACGAGCGGGAGTCTCTATGAGCAGTTCTTC. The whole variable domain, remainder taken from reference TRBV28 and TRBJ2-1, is DVKVTQSSRYLVKRTGEKVFLECVQDMDHENMFWYRQDPGLGLRLIYFSYDVKMKEKGDIPEGYSVSREKKERFSLILESASTNQTSMYLCASRTSGSLYEQFFGPGTRLTVL.

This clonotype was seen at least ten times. In nucleotides, the CDR3 is TGTGCCAGCAGTGCCCGGGACAGGGGGTCCTACAATGAGCAGTTCTTC. The encoded protein is CASSARDRGSYNEQFF. The chain uses TRBV25-1 and TRBJ2-1, with TRBD1 identical over 11 bases. Germline lookup yields CDR1 MGHDK and CDR2 SYGVNS. J was trimmed by 1 base and V by 4 bases; bases with no gene match: 3. This CDR3 has 16 amino acids.

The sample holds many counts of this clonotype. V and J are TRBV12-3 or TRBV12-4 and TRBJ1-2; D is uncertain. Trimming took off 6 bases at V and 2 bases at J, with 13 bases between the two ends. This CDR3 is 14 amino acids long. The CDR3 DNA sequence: TGTGCCAGCAGCCGCGGCAGTGCCAACTATGGCTACACCTTC. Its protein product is CASSRGSANYGYTF.

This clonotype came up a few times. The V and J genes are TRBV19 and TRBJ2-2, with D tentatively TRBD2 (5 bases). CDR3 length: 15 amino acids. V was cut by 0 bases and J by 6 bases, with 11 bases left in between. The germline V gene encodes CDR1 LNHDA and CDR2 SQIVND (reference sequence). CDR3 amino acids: CASSIDPGVSGELFF. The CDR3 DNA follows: TGTGCCAGTAGTATAGATCCCGGGGTTTCCGGGGAGCTGTTTTTT.

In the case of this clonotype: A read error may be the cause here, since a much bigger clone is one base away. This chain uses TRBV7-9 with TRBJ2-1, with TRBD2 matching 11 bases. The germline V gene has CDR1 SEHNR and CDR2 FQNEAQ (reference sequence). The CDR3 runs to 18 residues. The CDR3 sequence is CASSPRLAGRASYNEQLF. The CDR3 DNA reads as TGTGCCAGCAGCCCCAGACTAGCGGGGAGGGCGTCCTACAATGAGCAGCTCTTC. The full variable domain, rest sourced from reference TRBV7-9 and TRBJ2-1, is DTGVSQNPRHKITKRGQNVTFRCDPISEHNRLYWYRQTLGQGPEFLTYFQNEAQLEKSRLLSDRFSAERPKGSFSTLEIQRTEQGDSAMYLCASSPRLAGRASYNEQLFGPGTRLTVL.

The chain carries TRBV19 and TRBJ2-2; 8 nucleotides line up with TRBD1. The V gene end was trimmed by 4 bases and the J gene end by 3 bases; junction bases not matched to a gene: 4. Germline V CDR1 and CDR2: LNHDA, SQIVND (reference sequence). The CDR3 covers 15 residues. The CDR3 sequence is CASSTQGADTGELFF. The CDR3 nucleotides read TGTGCCAGTAGTACGCAGGGGGCGGACACCGGGGAGCTGTTTTTT.

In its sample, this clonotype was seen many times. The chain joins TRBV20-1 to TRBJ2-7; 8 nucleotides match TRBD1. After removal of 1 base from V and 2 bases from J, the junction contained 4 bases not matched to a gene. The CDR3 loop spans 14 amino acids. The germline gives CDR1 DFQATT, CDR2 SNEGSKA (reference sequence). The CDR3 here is CSARVRQGTYEQYF. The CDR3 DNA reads TGCAGTGCTAGAGTACGACAGGGGACCTACGAGCAGTACTTC.

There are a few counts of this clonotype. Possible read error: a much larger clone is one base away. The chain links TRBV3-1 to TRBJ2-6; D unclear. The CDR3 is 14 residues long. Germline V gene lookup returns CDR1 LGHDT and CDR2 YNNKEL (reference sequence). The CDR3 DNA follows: TGTGCCTGCAGCCAAGGATCTGGGGCCAACGTCCTGACTTTC. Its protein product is CACSQGSGANVLTF.

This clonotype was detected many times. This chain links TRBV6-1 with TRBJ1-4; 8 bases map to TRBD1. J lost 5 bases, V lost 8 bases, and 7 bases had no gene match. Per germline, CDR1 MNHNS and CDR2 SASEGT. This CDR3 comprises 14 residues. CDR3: CASSRTGWNEKLFF. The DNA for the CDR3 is TGTGCCAGCTCTCGGACAGGGTGGAATGAAAAACTGTTTTTT.

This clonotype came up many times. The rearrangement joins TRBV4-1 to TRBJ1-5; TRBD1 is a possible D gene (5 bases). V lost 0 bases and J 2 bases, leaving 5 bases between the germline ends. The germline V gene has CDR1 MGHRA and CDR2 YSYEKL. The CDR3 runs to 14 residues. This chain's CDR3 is CASSQEGGNQPQHF. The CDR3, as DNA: TGCGCCAGCAGCCAAGAAGGGGGCAATCAGCCCCAGCATTTT.

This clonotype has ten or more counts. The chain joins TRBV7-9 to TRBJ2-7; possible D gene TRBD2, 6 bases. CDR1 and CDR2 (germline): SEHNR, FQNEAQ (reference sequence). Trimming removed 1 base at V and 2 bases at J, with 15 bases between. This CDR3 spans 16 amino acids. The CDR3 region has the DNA TGTGCCAGCAGCTTAGGACGTGGGAGGTACCCCTACGAGCAGTACTTC. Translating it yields CASSLGRGRYPYEQYF.

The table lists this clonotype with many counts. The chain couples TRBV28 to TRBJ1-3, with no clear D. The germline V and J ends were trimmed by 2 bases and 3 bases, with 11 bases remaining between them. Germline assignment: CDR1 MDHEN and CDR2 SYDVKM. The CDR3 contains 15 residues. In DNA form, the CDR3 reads TGTGCCAGCAGTTTAGCCATTGGGTTTGGAAACACCATATATTTT. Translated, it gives CASSLAIGFGNTIYF.

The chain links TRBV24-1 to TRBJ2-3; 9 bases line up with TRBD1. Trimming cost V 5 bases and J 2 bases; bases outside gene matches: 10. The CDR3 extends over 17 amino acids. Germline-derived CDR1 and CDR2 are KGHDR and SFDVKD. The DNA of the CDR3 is TGTGCCACCAGTGGGGGGACAGGGAGGCGAATCACAGATACGCAGTATTTT. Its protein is CATSGGTGRRITDTQYF.

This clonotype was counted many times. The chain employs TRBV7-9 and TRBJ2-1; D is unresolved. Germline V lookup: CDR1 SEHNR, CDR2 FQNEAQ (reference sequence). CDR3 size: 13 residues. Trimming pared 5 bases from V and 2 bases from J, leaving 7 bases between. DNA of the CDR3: TGTGCCAGCAGCCCCGACCCCTACAATGAGCAGTTCTTC. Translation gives CASSPDPYNEQFF.